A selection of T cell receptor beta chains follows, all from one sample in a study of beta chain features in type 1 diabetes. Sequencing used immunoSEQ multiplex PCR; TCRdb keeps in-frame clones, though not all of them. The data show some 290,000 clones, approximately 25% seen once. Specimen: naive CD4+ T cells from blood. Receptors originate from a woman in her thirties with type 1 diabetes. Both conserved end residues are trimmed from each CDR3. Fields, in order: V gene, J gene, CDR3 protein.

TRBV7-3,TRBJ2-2,ASSLTQEGGTGELF
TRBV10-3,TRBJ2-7,AISEGGAKGYEQY
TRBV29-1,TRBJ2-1,SVGLAGLLSYNEQF
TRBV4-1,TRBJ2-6,ASSHPPRGSGANVLT
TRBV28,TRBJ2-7,ASTSSGTHYEQY
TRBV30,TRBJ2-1,AWSVGLAANNEQF
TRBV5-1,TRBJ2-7,ASTDQQGVEQY
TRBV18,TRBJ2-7,ASSPGRYEQY
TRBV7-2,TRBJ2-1,ASSAVTSRHEQF
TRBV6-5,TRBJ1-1,ASRSGTGANTEAF
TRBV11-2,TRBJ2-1,ASSPTSGRIGEQF
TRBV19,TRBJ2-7,ASSILIGRPPYEQY
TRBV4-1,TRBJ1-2,ASSQDRWSETGSSGYT
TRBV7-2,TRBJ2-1,ASSLSAGDNEQF
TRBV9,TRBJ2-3,ASSGGPQGRRTDTQY
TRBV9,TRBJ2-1,ASSMTSGSPSEQF